These 9 T cell receptor beta chains share one sample of origin, sequenced in a study of cytomegalovirus exposure and HLA in healthy donors. PCR used 60 Vbeta primers and 13 Jbeta primers. Sequenced by immunoSEQ multiplex PCR; TCRdb stores in-frame clones only, minus some. The sample shows about 160,000 clones, and roughly 1.3% sits with its ten largest clones. The sequencing sample was made of PBMCs. The receptors stem from a woman aged 55-75 years in good health and CMV-seronegative.

This chain joins TRBV7-6 and TRBJ2-7; TRBD2 matches at 10 bases. Trimming cost V 2 bases and J 2 bases; bases outside gene matches: 3. CDR1 SGHVS and CDR2 FNYEAQ come from the germline V gene. The CDR3 is made up of 15 amino acids. The CDR3 loop reads CASSLQSGGAYEQYF. CDR3 nucleotides: TGTGCCAGCAGCTTACAAAGCGGGGGGGCCTACGAGCAGTACTTC.

The chain combines TRBV12-5 with TRBJ2-3, with D possibly matching TRBD2 (5 bases). Trimming cost V 5 bases and J 4 bases, with 10 bases left between them. Germline CDR1 LGHNT, CDR2 FRNRAP. The CDR3 length is 13 residues. This CDR3 reads CASGPPGADTQYF. The CDR3 DNA reads as TGTGCTAGTGGTCCCCCCGGGGCAGATACGCAGTATTTT. The full variable domain, in which reference TRBV12-5 and TRBJ2-3 provide the parts outside the CDR3, is DARVTQTPRHKVTEMGQEVTMRCQPILGHNTVFWYRQTMMQGLELLAYFRNRAPLDDSGMPKDRFSAEMPDATLATLKIQPSEPRDSAVYFCASGPPGADTQYFGPGTRLTVL.

The chain recombines TRBV7-9 with TRBJ2-1; D is possibly TRBD1 (6 bases). CDR3 length: 15 amino acids. The germline V gene encodes CDR1 SEHNR and CDR2 FQNEAQ (reference sequence). V was shortened by 4 bases and J by 4 bases, with 14 bases between the two germline ends. The CDR3 is CASSSPGQPYNEQFF. DNA for the CDR3: TGTGCCAGCAGCTCCCCGGGACAACCTTACAATGAGCAGTTCTTC. Variable domain in full (rest from reference TRBV7-9 and TRBJ2-1): DTGVSQNPRHKITKRGQNVTFRCDPISEHNRLYWYRQTLGQGPEFLTYFQNEAQLEKSRLLSDRFSAERPKGSFSTLEIQRTEQGDSAMYLCASSSPGQPYNEQFFGPGTRLTVL.

The V and J genes are TRBV5-1 and TRBJ2-7; 7 bases are a match to TRBD1. CDR3 length equals 14 residues. Unmatched junction bases numbered 5, after V lost 2 bases and J lost 3 bases. The germline V gene encodes CDR1 SGHRS and CDR2 YFSETQ. The CDR3 is CASSFWDSNYEQYF. The CDR3, as DNA: TGCGCCAGCAGCTTCTGGGACAGTAACTACGAGCAGTACTTC.

The rearrangement joins TRBV9 to TRBJ2-5, with D perhaps matching TRBD2 (6 bases). The CDR3 has 15 residues. Trimming removed 0 bases at V and 0 bases at J, with 9 bases between. Per germline, CDR1 SGDLS and CDR2 YYNGEE. The CDR3 bases are TGTGCCAGCAGCGTAGCGGGACTTTACCAAGAGACCCAGTACTTC. Amino acids: CASSVAGLYQETQYF.

This chain uses TRBV6-4 with TRBJ1-2; D is ambiguous. Trimming stripped 6 bases from V and 2 bases from J, with 16 bases between. Per germline, CDR1 MRHNA and CDR2 SNTAGT. The CDR3 length is 15 residues. For the CDR3, the DNA is TGTGCCAGCAGGGAGGAGGCCGGGAGAAACTATGGCTACACCTTC. It is translated as CASREEAGRNYGYTF.

The genes are TRBV9 and TRBJ1-2, with 8 nucleotides matching TRBD1. The V gene end was trimmed by 4 bases and the J gene end by 7 bases; junction bases not matched to a gene: 9. CDR1 SGDLS and CDR2 YYNGEE come from the germline V gene. There are 14 residues in the CDR3. The CDR3 here is CASSQLGQGPGYTF. Here the CDR3 DNA reads TGTGCCAGCAGCCAACTCGGACAGGGCCCTGGCTACACCTTC.

The chain has TRBV5-1 and TRBJ1-1; D not certain. The V end was cut by 4 bases, the J end by 3 bases, with 10 bases between. The CDR3 extends over 13 amino acids. Per the germline V gene, CDR1 is SGHRS and CDR2 is YFSETQ. The CDR3 is CASSPGGDTEAFF. CDR3 DNA sequence: TGCGCCAGCAGCCCCGGCGGTGACACTGAAGCTTTCTTT. The whole variable domain, filled in from reference TRBV5-1 and TRBJ1-1, reads KAGVTQTPRYLIKTRGQQVTLSCSPISGHRSVSWYQQTPGQGLQFLFEYFSETQRNKGNFPGRFSGRQFSNSRSEMNVSTLELGDSALYLCASSPGGDTEAFFGQGTRLTVV.

This chain joins TRBV5-4 and TRBJ1-1; a weak D match, TRBD1 (6 bases). The ends were cut back, 4 bases at V and 3 bases at J, with 16 bases in the middle. CDR1 and CDR2 (germline): SGHNT, YYREEE (reference sequence). The CDR3 has 15 amino acids. CDR3 in DNA: TGTGCCAGCAGCCGACAACAGGGTTCGGACACTGAAGCTTTCTTT. It yields the protein CASSRQQGSDTEAFF.